The subject of this entry is one T cell receptor (beta chain). This entry belongs to a study of T cells after posttransplantation cyclophosphamide. Repertoires were generated with immunoSEQ multiplex PCR, while TCRdb's copy carries only in-frame clones and drops some. The table lists about 34,000 clones, with no singletons. CDR3 length: 13 residues. V was shortened by 5 bases and J by 5 bases, with 13 bases between the two germline ends. CDR1 is GTSNPN, CDR2 SVGIG, per germline (reference sequence). This sequence originates from a woman aged 45-65 years in good health and a related stem cell transplant donor. The sample consisted of PBMCs. The chain links TRBV30 to TRBJ1-5; possibly TRBD1 for D (6 bases). The CDR3 region is CAWGGRADQPQHF. The DNA for the CDR3 is TGTGCCTGGGGGGGCAGGGCGGATCAGCCCCAGCATTTT.